Each of the 18 T cell receptor beta chains below was sequenced from the same sample in a study of identical twins. TCRdb reprocessed the 5' RACE reads with MiXCR, giving one entry per CDR3 protein. The sample records just under 550,000 distinct CDR3 sequences, around 15% being singletons. The data were also submitted as part of a second study, on yellow fever vaccine responses in identical twins.

The specimen sequenced was CD4+ T cells sorted from blood. The source of these receptors is a young woman in good health.

V gene TRBV5-6 combines with J gene TRBJ1-6, with D possibly matching TRBD1 (5 bases). The CDR3 runs to 12 residues. V gave up 4 bases and J gave up 10 bases, with 9 bases separating them. CDR1 and CDR2 from the germline V gene are SGHDT and YYEEEE. The CDR3 region has the DNA TGTGCCAGCAGCCAGACAGAATCACCCCTCCACTTT. Residues: CASSQTESPLHF. The variable domain in full, completed from reference TRBV5-6 and TRBJ1-6, reads DAGVTQSPTHLIKTRGQQVTLRCSPKSGHDTVSWYQQALGQGPQFIFQYYEEEERQRGNFPDRFSGHQFPNYSSELNVNALLLGDSALYLCASSQTESPLHFGNGTRLTVT.

This clonotype was picked up a small number of times. This chain connects TRBV24-1 to TRBJ2-3; TRBD1 matches 7 bases. V shed 9 bases, J shed 2 bases, and the junction held 1 base outside the gene matches. Germline lookup yields CDR1 KGHDR and CDR2 SFDVKD. The CDR3 spans 12 residues. The CDR3 bases are TGTGCCACCGGACAGGCCACAGATACGCAGTATTTT. This sequence encodes CATGQATDTQYF.

The chain joins TRBV6-5 to TRBJ2-1; 10 bases are a match to TRBD2. Germline CDR1 is MNHEY and CDR2 is SVGAGI. Germline trimming cut 2 bases from V and 6 bases from J; bases unmatched to any gene: 7. The CDR3 totals 16 residues. In DNA form, the CDR3 reads TGTGCCAGCAGTTACGTCACTAGCGGGGTCGGCAATGAGCAGTTCTTC. Amino acids: CASSYVTSGVGNEQFF.

This rearrangement joins TRBV7-9 to TRBJ2-7; D may be TRBD2 (6 bases). From germline, CDR1 is SEHNR and CDR2 FQNEAQ (reference sequence). The V and J ends lost 1 base and 0 bases respectively, with 13 bases between them. This CDR3 is built from 16 residues. The CDR3 spells CASSLVVAATSYEQYV. Here the CDR3 DNA reads TGTGCCAGCAGCTTAGTCGTAGCGGCGACCTCCTACGAGCAGTACGTC.

This chain connects TRBV28 to TRBJ2-7; 9 positions match TRBD2. The trim removed 5 bases at V and 4 bases at J, leaving 6 bases unmatched. The CDR3 has 14 residues. Germline values: CDR1 MDHEN, CDR2 SYDVKM. This CDR3 reads CASSVPGLAYEQYF. The CDR3, as DNA: TGTGCCAGCAGTGTACCGGGACTAGCTTACGAGCAGTACTTC. Supplemented by reference TRBV28 and TRBJ2-7, the full variable domain reads DVKVTQSSRYLVKRTGEKVFLECVQDMDHENMFWYRQDPGLGLRLIYFSYDVKMKEKGDIPEGYSVSREKKERFSLILESASTNQTSMYLCASSVPGLAYEQYFGPGTRLTVT.

This clonotype was seen only a few times. This chain uses TRBV27 with TRBJ2-2, with TRBD1 matching over 8 bases. The CDR3 totals 14 residues. With 5 bases clipped from V and 7 bases from J, the junction kept 6 bases outside the gene matches. Germline lookup yields CDR1 MNHEY and CDR2 SMNVEV (reference sequence). CDR3 sequence: CASSQRQGIGELFF. As DNA, the CDR3 is TGTGCCAGCAGTCAGAGACAGGGGATCGGGGAGCTGTTTTTT.

The rearrangement links TRBV5-1 to TRBJ2-3; the D call may be TRBD1 or TRBD2 (5 bases each). There are 13 residues in the CDR3. Trimming removed 6 bases at V and 4 bases at J, with 12 bases between. From germline, CDR1 is SGHRS and CDR2 YFSETQ. CDR3 sequence: CASTGSVADTQYF. In DNA, the CDR3 is TGCGCCAGCACAGGGAGTGTTGCAGATACGCAGTATTTT. Variable domain in full (rest from reference TRBV5-1 and TRBJ2-3): KAGVTQTPRYLIKTRGQQVTLSCSPISGHRSVSWYQQTPGQGLQFLFEYFSETQRNKGNFPGRFSGRQFSNSRSEMNVSTLELGDSALYLCASTGSVADTQYFGPGTRLTVL.

The table lists this clonotype with a few counts. The chain recombines TRBV9 with TRBJ2-3; D ambiguous. The CDR3 covers 14 residues. The V and J ends lost 0 bases and 2 bases respectively, with 7 bases between them. Germline values: CDR1 SGDLS, CDR2 YYNGEE. The CDR3 here is CASSVEVNTDTQYF. CDR3 bases: TGTGCCAGCAGCGTAGAGGTCAACACAGATACGCAGTATTTT.

In its sample, this clonotype was seen many times. The V gene is TRBV7-9, the J gene TRBJ2-5; D remains unclear. V lost 1 base and J 6 bases, leaving 0 bases between the germline ends. Looked up from germline, CDR1 is SEHNR and CDR2 is FQNEAQ (reference sequence). The CDR3 has 10 amino acids. In DNA, the CDR3 is TGTGCCAGCAGCTTAGAGACCCAGTACTTC. Protein product: CASSLETQYF. Full variable domain (outside the CDR3, taken from reference TRBV7-9 and TRBJ2-5): DTGVSQNPRHKITKRGQNVTFRCDPISEHNRLYWYRQTLGQGPEFLTYFQNEAQLEKSRLLSDRFSAERPKGSFSTLEIQRTEQGDSAMYLCASSLETQYFGPGTRLLVL.

The chain is built from TRBV3-1 and TRBJ2-1; 10 positions agree with TRBD2. V trimming: 4 bases; J trimming: 9 bases; junction bases outside the gene matches: 6. This CDR3 has 14 amino acids. Germline V gives CDR1 LGHDT, CDR2 YNNKEL (reference sequence). In DNA form, the CDR3 reads TGTGCCAGCAGCCGGCTAGCGGGGGAGGGTGAGCAGTTCTTC. This sequence encodes CASSRLAGEGEQFF.

This rearrangement joins TRBV19 to TRBJ2-2; the D is unclear. Germline CDR1 is LNHDA and CDR2 is SQIVND (reference sequence). V was trimmed by 3 bases and J by 0 bases, leaving 5 bases between them. CDR3 size: 14 residues. CDR3: CASSIYANTGELFF. In DNA, the CDR3 is TGTGCCAGTAGTATTTACGCGAACACCGGGGAGCTGTTTTTT.

The V call is TRBV6-5, the J call TRBJ2-7; 8 nucleotides match TRBD2. The CDR3 is made up of 16 amino acids. Germline V gene lookup returns CDR1 MNHEY and CDR2 SVGAGI. The trim removed 0 bases at V and 2 bases at J, leaving 6 bases unmatched. The CDR3 coding sequence is TGTGCCAGCAGTTACTCGACGGGAGGGCCTCCCTACGAGCAGTACTTC. The encoded protein is CASSYSTGGPPYEQYF.

The table lists this clonotype with a few counts. The chain couples TRBV28 to TRBJ2-4; the D is unclear. There are 12 residues in the CDR3. The ends were cut back, 6 bases at V and 6 bases at J, with 9 bases in the middle. Germline values: CDR1 MDHEN, CDR2 SYDVKM. Here the CDR3 DNA reads TGTGCCAGCAGCCGCGGCGTAAACATTCAGTACTTC. Amino acids: CASSRGVNIQYF.

This clonotype has a handful of counts. The V and J genes are TRBV20-1 and TRBJ1-1; 7 positions match TRBD1. Germline CDR1 is DFQATT and CDR2 is SNEGSKA (reference sequence). The ends lost 2 bases at V and 6 bases at J; junction bases unmatched: 3. CDR3 length equals 12 residues. This CDR3 reads CSARRQGSEAFF. In nucleotides, the CDR3 is TGCAGTGCTAGAAGACAGGGATCTGAAGCTTTCTTT.

Ten or more counts support this clonotype. This chain connects TRBV6-5 to TRBJ2-5; tentatively, D is TRBD2 (7 bases). The V end was cut by 7 bases, the J end by 3 bases, with 15 bases between. From germline, CDR1 is MNHEY and CDR2 SVGAGI. This CDR3 spans 14 amino acids. CDR3 DNA sequence: TGTGCCAGCAATTCAAGGGGGGGAGAAGAGACCCAGTACTTC. Its protein is CASNSRGGEETQYF.

V usage is TRBV12-3 or TRBV12-4 and J usage is TRBJ2-1, with a weak D call TRBD2 (5 bases). The CDR3 has 14 amino acids. Trimming left V 7 bases short and J 0 bases short, with 10 bases between. The CDR3 region has the DNA TGTGCCAGCACCCCGGGGAGCTCCTACAATGAGCAGTTCTTC. The encoded protein is CASTPGSSYNEQFF.

The rearrangement uses TRBV21-1 and TRBJ1-5; the table's D gene call, TRBD1, was not cross checked with the DNA. TRBV21-1 is a pseudogene locus. The CDR3 is 15 residues long. CDR3 sequence reads: CATDQGTGGNQPQHF. Here the CDR3 DNA reads TGTGCCACCGACCAAGGGACAGGGGGCAATCAGCCCCAGCATTTT.

This CDR3 is CASNQLGQAIYNEQFF. The CDR3 DNA sequence: TGCGCCAGCAACCAACTCGGACAGGCGATATACAATGAGCAGTTCTTC. The V gene is TRBV5-1, the J gene TRBJ2-1; 7 bases map to TRBD1. Germline CDR1 reads SGHRS; CDR2 reads YFSETQ. The length of the CDR3 is 16 residues. V lost 6 bases and J lost 4; bases outside the gene matches: 13.